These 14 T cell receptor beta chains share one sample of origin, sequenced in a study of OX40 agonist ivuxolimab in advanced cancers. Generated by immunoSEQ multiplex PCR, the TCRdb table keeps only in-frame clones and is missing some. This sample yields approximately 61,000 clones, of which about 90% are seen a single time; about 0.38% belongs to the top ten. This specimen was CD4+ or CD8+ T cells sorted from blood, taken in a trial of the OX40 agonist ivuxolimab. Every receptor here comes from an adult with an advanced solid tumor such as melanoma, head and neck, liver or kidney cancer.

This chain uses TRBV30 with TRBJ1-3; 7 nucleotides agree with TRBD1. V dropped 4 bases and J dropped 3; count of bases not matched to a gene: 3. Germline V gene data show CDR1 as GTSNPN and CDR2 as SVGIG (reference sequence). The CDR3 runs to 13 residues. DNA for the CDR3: TGTGCCTGGATGACAGGGTATGGAAACACCATATATTTT. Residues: CAWMTGYGNTIYF. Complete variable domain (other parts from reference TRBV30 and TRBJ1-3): SQTIHQWPATLVQPVGSPLSLECTVEGTSNPNLYWYRQAAGRGLQLLFYSVGIGQISSEVPQNLSASRPQDRQFILSSKKLLLSDSGFYLCAWMTGYGNTIYFGEGSWLTVV.

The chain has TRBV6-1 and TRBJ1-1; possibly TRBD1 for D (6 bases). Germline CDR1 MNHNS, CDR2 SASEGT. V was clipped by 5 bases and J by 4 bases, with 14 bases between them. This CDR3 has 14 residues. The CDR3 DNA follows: TGTGCCAGCAGTAGGACAGTTGCGAGCACTGAAGCTTTCTTT. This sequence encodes CASSRTVASTEAFF.

This CDR3 reads CASSPGLAEQETQYF. The DNA for the CDR3 is TGTGCCAGCAGCCCGGGACTAGCGGAACAAGAGACCCAGTACTTC. The genes are TRBV6-5 and TRBJ2-5; 11 nucleotides line up with TRBD2. J lost 2 bases, V lost 6 bases, and 5 bases had no gene match. The V gene's germline CDR1 is MNHEY and CDR2 SVGAGI. The CDR3 contains 15 residues.

DNA of the CDR3: TGTGCCAGCAATGACAGGTGGGGGGAAAAACTGTTTTTT. Translated: CASNDRWGEKLFF. J is TRBJ1-4 and V is TRBV2; TRBD1 is a possible D gene (6 bases). The length of the CDR3 is 13 residues. The germline V gene encodes CDR1 SNHLY and CDR2 FYNNEI. V shed 7 bases and J shed 8 bases, with 14 bases lying between them.

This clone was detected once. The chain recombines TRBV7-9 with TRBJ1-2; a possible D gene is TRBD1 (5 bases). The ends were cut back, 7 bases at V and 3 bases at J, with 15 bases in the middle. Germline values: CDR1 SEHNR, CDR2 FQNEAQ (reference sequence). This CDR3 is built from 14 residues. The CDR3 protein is CASTTAGGDYGYTF. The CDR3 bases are TGTGCCAGCACCACTGCGGGGGGGGACTATGGCTACACCTTC.

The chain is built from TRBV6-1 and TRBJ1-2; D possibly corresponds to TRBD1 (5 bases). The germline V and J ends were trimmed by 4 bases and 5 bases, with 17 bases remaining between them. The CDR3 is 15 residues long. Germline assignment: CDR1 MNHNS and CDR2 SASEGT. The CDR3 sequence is CASSGGLMGIYGYTF. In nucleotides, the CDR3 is TGTGCCAGCAGTGGGGGACTTATGGGAATTTATGGCTACACCTTC.

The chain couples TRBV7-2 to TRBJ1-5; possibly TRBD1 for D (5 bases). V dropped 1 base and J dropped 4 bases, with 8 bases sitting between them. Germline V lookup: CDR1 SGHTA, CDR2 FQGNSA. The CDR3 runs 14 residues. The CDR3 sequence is CASSLGQLNQPQHF. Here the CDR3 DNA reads TGTGCCAGCAGCTTAGGACAGCTAAATCAGCCCCAGCATTTT.

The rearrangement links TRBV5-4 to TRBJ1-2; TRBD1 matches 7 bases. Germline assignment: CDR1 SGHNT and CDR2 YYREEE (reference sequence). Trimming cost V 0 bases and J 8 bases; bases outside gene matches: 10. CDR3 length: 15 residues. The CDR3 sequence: CASSLAQYRGQGYTF. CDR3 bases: TGTGCCAGCAGCTTGGCCCAGTACAGGGGACAGGGCTACACCTTC.

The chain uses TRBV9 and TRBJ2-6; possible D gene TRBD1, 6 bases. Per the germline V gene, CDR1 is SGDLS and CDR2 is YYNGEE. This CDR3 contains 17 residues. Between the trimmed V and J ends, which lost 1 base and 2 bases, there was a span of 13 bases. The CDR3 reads CASSVQGQGTGANVLTF. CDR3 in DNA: TGTGCCAGCAGCGTACAGGGGCAAGGGACTGGGGCCAACGTCCTGACTTTC.

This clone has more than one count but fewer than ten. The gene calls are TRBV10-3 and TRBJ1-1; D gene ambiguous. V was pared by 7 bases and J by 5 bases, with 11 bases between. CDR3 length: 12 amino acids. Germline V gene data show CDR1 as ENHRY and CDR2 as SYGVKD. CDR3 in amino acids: CAIKGGGTEAFF. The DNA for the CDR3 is TGTGCCATCAAGGGAGGAGGAACTGAAGCTTTCTTT.

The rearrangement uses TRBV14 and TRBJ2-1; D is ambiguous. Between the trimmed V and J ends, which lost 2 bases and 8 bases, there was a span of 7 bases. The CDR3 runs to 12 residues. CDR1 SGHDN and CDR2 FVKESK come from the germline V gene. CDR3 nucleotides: TGTGCCAGCAGCCAAACAAGCGATGAGCAGTTCTTC. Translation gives CASSQTSDEQFF.

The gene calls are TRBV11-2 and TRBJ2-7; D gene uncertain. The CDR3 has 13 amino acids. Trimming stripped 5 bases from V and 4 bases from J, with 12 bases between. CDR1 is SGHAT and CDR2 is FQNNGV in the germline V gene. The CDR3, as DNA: TGTGCCAGCAGCCGCCCCCCAACGTACGAGCAGTACTTC. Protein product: CASSRPPTYEQYF.

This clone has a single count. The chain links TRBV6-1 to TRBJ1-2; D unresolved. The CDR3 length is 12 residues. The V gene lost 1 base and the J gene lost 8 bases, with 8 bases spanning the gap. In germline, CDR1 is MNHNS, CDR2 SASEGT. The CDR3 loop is CASSEGSLGYTF. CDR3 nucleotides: TGTGCCAGCAGTGAAGGAAGTCTAGGCTACACCTTC.

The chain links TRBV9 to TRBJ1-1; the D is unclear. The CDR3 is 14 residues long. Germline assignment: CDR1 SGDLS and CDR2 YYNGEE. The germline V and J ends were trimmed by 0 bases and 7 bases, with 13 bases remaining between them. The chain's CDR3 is CASSVEAGNYEAFF. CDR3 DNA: TGTGCCAGCAGCGTAGAGGCAGGCAATTATGAAGCTTTCTTT.